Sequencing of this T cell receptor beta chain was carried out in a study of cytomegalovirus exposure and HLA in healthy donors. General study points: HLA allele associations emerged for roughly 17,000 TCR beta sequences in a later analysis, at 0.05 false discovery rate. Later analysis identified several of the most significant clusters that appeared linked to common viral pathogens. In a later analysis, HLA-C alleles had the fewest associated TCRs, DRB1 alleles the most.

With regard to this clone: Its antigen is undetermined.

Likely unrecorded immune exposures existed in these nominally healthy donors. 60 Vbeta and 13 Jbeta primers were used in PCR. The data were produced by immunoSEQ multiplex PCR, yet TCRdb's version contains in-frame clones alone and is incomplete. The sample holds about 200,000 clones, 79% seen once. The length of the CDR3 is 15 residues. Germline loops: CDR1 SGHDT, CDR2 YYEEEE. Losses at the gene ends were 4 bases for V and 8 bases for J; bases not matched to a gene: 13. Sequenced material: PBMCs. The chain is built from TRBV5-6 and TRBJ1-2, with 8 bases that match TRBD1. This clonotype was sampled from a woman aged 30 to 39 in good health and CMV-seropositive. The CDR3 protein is CASSNGQGVVWGYTF. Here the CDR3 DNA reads TGTGCCAGCAGCAACGGACAGGGAGTAGTATGGGGCTACACCTTC.